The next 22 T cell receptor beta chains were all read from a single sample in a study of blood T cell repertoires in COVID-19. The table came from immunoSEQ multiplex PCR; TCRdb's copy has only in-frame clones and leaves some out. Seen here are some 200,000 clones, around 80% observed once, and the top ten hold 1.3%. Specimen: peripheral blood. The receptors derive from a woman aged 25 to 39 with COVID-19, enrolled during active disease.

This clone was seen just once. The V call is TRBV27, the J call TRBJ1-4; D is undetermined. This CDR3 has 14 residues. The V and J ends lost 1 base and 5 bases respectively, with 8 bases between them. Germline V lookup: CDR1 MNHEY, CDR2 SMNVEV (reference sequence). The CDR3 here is CASSLLQSNEKLFF. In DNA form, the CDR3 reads TGTGCCAGCAGTTTATTACAATCAAATGAAAAACTGTTTTTT.

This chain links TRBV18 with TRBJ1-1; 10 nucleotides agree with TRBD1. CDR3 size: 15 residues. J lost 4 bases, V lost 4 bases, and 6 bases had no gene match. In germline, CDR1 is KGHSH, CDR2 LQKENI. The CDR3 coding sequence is TGTGCCAGCTCACGAGGGACAGGGGAGGGCACTGAAGCTTTCTTT. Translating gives CASSRGTGEGTEAFF. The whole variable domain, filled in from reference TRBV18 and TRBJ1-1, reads NAGVMQNPRHLVRRRGQEARLRCSPMKGHSHVYWYRQLPEEGLKFMVYLQKENIIDESGMPKERFSAEFPKEGPSILRIQQVVRGDSAAYFCASSRGTGEGTEAFFGQGTRLTVV.

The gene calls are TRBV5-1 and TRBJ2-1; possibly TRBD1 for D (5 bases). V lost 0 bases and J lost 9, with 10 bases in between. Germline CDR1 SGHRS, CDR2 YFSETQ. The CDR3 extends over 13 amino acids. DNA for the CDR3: TGCGCCAGCAGCTTGGAAGGGGTCGGTGAGCAGTTCTTC. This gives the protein CASSLEGVGEQFF.

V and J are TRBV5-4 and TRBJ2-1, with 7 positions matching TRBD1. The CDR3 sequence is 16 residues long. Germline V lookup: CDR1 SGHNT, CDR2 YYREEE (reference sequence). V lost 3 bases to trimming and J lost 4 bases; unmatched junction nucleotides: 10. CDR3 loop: CASSSSTGTRYNEQFF. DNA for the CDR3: TGTGCCAGCAGCTCCTCGACAGGGACGAGGTACAATGAGCAGTTCTTC.

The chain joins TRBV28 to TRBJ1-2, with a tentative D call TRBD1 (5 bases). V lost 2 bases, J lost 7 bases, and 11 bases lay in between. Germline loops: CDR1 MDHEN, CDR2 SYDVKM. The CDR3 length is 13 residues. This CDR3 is CASSLSGGGGYTF. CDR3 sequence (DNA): TGTGCCAGCAGTTTAAGTGGGGGGGGTGGCTACACCTTC.

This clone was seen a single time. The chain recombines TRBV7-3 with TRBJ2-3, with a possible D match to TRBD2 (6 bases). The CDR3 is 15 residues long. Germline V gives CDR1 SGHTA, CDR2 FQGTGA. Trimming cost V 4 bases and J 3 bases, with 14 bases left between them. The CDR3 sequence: CASSYTGSWTDTQYF. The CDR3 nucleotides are TGTGCCAGCAGCTACACCGGGAGCTGGACAGATACGCAGTATTTT.

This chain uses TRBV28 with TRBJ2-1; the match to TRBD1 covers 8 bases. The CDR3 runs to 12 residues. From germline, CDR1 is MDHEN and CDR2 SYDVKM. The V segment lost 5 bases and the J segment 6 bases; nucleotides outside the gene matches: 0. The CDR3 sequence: CASSTGGNEQFF. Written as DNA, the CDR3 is TGTGCCAGCAGTACAGGGGGCAATGAGCAGTTCTTC.

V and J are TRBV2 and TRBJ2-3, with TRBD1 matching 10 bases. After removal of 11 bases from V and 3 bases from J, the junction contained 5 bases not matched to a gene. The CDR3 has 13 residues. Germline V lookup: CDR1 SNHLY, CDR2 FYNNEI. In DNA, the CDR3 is TGTGCCGGCGACAGGGGGCGGACAGATACGCAGTATTTT. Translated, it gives CAGDRGRTDTQYF.

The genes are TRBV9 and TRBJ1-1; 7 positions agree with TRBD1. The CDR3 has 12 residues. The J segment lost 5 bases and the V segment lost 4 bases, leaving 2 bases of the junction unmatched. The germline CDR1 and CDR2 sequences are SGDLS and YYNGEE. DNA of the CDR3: TGTGCCAGCAGCCCACAGGGGACTGAAGCTTTCTTT. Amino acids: CASSPQGTEAFF.

Here the CDR3 reads CASSSQNLNLGSSGNTIYF. CDR3 sequence (DNA): TGTGCCAGCAGCTCCCAAAACTTGAACTTGGGGAGCTCTGGAAACACCATATATTTT. This chain joins TRBV5-5 and TRBJ1-3; D gene ambiguous. Germline CDR1 SGHKS, CDR2 YYEKEE (reference sequence). CDR3 length equals 19 residues. V gave up 3 bases and J gave up 0 bases, with 22 bases separating them.

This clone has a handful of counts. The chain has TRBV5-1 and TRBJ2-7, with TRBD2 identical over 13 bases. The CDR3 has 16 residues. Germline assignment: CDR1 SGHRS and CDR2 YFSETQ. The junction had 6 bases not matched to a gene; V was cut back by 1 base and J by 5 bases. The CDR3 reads CASSLTRTSGSHEQYF. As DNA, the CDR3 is TGCGCCAGCAGCTTGACACGGACTAGCGGGAGCCACGAGCAGTACTTC.

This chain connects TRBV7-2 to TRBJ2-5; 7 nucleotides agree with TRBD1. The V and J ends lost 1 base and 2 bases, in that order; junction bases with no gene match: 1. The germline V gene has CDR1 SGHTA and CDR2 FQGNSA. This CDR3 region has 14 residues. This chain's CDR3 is CASSLGTGQETQYF. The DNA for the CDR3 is TGTGCCAGCAGCTTAGGGACAGGTCAAGAGACCCAGTACTTC. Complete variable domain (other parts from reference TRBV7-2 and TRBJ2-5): GAGVSQSPSNKVTEKGKDVELRCDPISGHTALYWYRQSLGQGLEFLIYFQGNSAPDKSGLPSDRFSAERTGGSVSTLTIQRTQQEDSAVYLCASSLGTGQETQYFGPGTRLLVL.

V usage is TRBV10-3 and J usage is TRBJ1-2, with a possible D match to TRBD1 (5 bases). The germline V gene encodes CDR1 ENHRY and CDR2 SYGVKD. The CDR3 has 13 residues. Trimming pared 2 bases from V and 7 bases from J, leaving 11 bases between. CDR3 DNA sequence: TGTGCCATCAGTGAGCAGGGCTTTCTTGGCTACACCTTC. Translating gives CAISEQGFLGYTF.

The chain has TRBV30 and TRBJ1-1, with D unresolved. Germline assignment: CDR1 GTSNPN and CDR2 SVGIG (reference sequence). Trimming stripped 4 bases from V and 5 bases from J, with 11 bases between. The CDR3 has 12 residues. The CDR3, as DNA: TGTGCCTGGACCGGGGTTTGGACTGAAGCTTTCTTT. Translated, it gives CAWTGVWTEAFF.

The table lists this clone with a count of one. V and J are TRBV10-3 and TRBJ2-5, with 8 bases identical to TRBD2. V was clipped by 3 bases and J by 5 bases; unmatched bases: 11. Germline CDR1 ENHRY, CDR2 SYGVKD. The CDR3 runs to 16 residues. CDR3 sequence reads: CAISEPGGLVAETQYF. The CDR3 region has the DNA TGTGCCATCAGTGAACCGGGGGGACTAGTTGCTGAGACCCAGTACTTC.

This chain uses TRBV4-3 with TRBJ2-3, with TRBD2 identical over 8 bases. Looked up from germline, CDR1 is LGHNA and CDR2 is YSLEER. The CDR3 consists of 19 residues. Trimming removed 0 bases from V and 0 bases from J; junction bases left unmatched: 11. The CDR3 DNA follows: TGCGCCAGCAGCCAAGACTGGCGGGGGGCCCACCTAAGCACAGATACGCAGTATTTT. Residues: CASSQDWRGAHLSTDTQYF.

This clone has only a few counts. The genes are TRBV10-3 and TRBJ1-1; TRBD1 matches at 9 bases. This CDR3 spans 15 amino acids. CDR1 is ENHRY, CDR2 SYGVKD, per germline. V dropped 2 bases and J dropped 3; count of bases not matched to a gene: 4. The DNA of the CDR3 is TGTGCCATCAGTGAGGGACAGGGGACGTACACTGAAGCTTTCTTT. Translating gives CAISEGQGTYTEAFF.

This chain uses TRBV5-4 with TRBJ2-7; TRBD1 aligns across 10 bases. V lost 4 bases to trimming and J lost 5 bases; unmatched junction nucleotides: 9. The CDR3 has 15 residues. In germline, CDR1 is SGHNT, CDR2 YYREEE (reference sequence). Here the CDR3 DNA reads TGTGCCAGCAGCCTTCCCGGGACAGGGGCCAACGAGCAGTACTTC. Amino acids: CASSLPGTGANEQYF. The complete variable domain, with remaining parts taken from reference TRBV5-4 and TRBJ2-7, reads ETGVTQSPTHLIKTRGQQVTLRCSSQSGHNTVSWYQQALGQGPQFIFQYYREEENGRGNFPPRFSGLQFPNYSSELNVNALELDDSALYLCASSLPGTGANEQYFGPGTRLTVT.

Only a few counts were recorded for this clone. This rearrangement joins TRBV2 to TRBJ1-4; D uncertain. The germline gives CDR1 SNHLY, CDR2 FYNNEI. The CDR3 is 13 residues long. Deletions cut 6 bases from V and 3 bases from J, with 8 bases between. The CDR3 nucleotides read TGTGCCAGCAGGCTCGGGGCTAATGAAAAACTGTTTTTT. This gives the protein CASRLGANEKLFF.

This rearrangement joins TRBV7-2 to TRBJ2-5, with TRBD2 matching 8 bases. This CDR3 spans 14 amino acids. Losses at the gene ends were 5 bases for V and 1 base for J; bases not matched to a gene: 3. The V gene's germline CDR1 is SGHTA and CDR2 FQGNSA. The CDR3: CASSLGLAQETQYF. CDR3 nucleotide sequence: TGTGCCAGCAGCCTTGGACTAGCCCAAGAGACCCAGTACTTC. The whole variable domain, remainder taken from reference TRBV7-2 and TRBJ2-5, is GAGVSQSPSNKVTEKGKDVELRCDPISGHTALYWYRQSLGQGLEFLIYFQGNSAPDKSGLPSDRFSAERTGGSVSTLTIQRTQQEDSAVYLCASSLGLAQETQYFGPGTRLLVL.

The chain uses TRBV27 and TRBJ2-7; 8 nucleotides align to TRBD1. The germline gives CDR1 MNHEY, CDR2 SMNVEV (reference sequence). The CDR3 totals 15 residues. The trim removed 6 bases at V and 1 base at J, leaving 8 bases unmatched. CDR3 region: CASSPGQGSSYEQYF. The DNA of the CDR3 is TGTGCCAGCAGCCCTGGACAGGGTTCTTCCTACGAGCAGTACTTC.

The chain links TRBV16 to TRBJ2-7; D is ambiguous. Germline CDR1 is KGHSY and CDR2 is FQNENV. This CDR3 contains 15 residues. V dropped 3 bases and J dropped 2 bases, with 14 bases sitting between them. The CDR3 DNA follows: TGTGCCAGCAGCCACCGAACAGTGAAAACCTACGAGCAGTACTTC. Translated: CASSHRTVKTYEQYF.